These T cell receptor beta chains were read from a single sample in a study of T cells in narcolepsy. The protocol was immunoSEQ multiplex PCR, while the TCRdb copy is restricted to in-frame clones and leaves out a portion. The sample shows tens of thousands of clones, around 78% of them seen only once. The sample comprised CD45RA- memory CD4+ T cells from PBMCs. The origin of the receptors is a human donor with narcolepsy. Both conserved end residues are part of each CDR3. D genes are given only for firm matches. Part of the rows lack a size; the others show once, few, many or a class for expanded clones.

abundance: NA
j_gene: TRBJ2-1
v_gene: TRBV11-3
d_gene: NA
CDR3nt: TGTGCCAGCAGCTTGGGACTCCGCCATGAGCAGTTCTTC
CDR3aa: CASSLGLRHEQFF

abundance: NA
j_gene: TRBJ2-7
v_gene: TRBV19
d_gene: NA
CDR3nt: TGTGCCAGTAAATATGGGCGGGAAAGCTCCTACGAGCAGTACTTC
CDR3aa: CASKYGRESSYEQYF

abundance: NA
j_gene: TRBJ2-5
v_gene: TRBV15
d_gene: NA
CDR3nt: TGTGCCACCAGCACCTTTCGGGGAGAAGGGCAAGAGACCCAGTACTTC
CDR3aa: CATSTFRGEGQETQYF

abundance: NA
j_gene: TRBJ2-1
v_gene: TRBV6-1
d_gene: TRBD2
CDR3nt: TGTGCCAGCAGTGACCCGGGGGGGTGGTACAATGAGCAGTTCTTC
CDR3aa: CASSDPGGWYNEQFF

abundance: NA
j_gene: TRBJ1-2
v_gene: TRBV29-1
d_gene: NA
CDR3nt: TGCAGCGTTGACCGGGACGGGGGCTCTGGCTACACCTTC
CDR3aa: CSVDRDGGSGYTF

abundance: few
j_gene: TRBJ1-6
v_gene: TRBV7-9
d_gene: TRBD1
CDR3nt: TGTGCCAGCAGCTTCTGGACAGGGGGCGGTTCACCCCTCCACTTT
CDR3aa: CASSFWTGGGSPLHF

abundance: NA
j_gene: TRBJ2-5
v_gene: TRBV9
d_gene: NA
CDR3nt: TGTGCCAGCAGCCCCCGACTACGAGAGACCCAGTACTTC
CDR3aa: CASSPRLRETQYF

abundance: NA
j_gene: TRBJ1-1
v_gene: TRBV4-1
d_gene: TRBD1
CDR3nt: TGCGCCAGCAGGGGAACCGGGACAGGGAAAGTCGGGGTCACTGAAGCTTTCTTT
CDR3aa: CASRGTGTGKVGVTEAFF

abundance: NA
j_gene: TRBJ2-7
v_gene: TRBV21-1
d_gene: NA
CDR3nt: TGTGCCAGCAGCAAAGCGCAAGGGAGGTCAACCTACGAGCAGTACTTC
CDR3aa: CASSKAQGRSTYEQYF

abundance: NA
j_gene: TRBJ2-5
v_gene: TRBV10-3
d_gene: NA
CDR3nt: TGTGCCATCAGTGCACAGGCGGAAGAGACCCAGTACTTC
CDR3aa: CAISAQAEETQYF

abundance: NA
j_gene: TRBJ1-2
v_gene: TRBV6-5
d_gene: NA
CDR3nt: TGTGCCATCCGTCAGGCCCTCTATGGCTACACCTTC
CDR3aa: CAIRQALYGYTF

abundance: NA
j_gene: TRBJ2-6
v_gene: TRBV2
d_gene: TRBD2
CDR3nt: TGTGCCAGCAGCCGACGGTCTAGCGGGGCTAACTCTGGGGCCAACGTCCTGACTTTC
CDR3aa: CASSRRSSGANSGANVLTF

abundance: NA
j_gene: TRBJ2-7
v_gene: TRBV5-1
d_gene: TRBD2
CDR3nt: TGCGCCAGCAGAAGACTAGCGGGGGAAGAATACGAGCAGTACTTC
CDR3aa: CASRRLAGEEYEQYF

abundance: NA
j_gene: TRBJ2-3
v_gene: TRBV6-1
d_gene: TRBD1
CDR3nt: TGTGCCAGCAACCGGGACAGCGGCACAGATACGCAGTATTTT
CDR3aa: CASNRDSGTDTQYF

abundance: NA
j_gene: TRBJ2-3
v_gene: TRBV6-4
d_gene: TRBD2
CDR3nt: TGTGCCAGCAGTGATGGGGCTAGCGGGGCTGGAGATACGCAGTATTTT
CDR3aa: CASSDGASGAGDTQYF

abundance: NA
j_gene: TRBJ1-6
v_gene: TRBV30
d_gene: TRBD1
CDR3nt: TGTGCCTGGATATCGCAGGGGGCTAATTCACCCCTCCACTTT
CDR3aa: CAWISQGANSPLHF

abundance: NA
j_gene: TRBJ1-2
v_gene: TRBV21-1
d_gene: NA
CDR3nt: TGTGCCAGCAGCCCGAGAGGGGGCGCTTTCTATGGCTACACCTTC
CDR3aa: CASSPRGGAFYGYTF

abundance: few
j_gene: TRBJ2-1
v_gene: TRBV10-3
d_gene: TRBD1
CDR3nt: TGTGCCACTGAACAGGGGTCCTACAATGAGCAGTTCTTC
CDR3aa: CATEQGSYNEQFF

abundance: few
j_gene: TRBJ1-4
v_gene: TRBV18
d_gene: NA
CDR3nt: TGTGCCAGCTCACGCGGACAGTGGGGCGAAAAACTGTTTTTT
CDR3aa: CASSRGQWGEKLFF

abundance: NA
j_gene: TRBJ1-5
v_gene: TRBV19
d_gene: NA
CDR3nt: TGTGCCAGTAGTACCAGACAGAAGCAGCCCCAGCATTTT
CDR3aa: CASSTRQKQPQHF

abundance: NA
j_gene: TRBJ2-1
v_gene: TRBV9
d_gene: NA
CDR3nt: TGTGCCAGCAGCGTAGCTACCATGAACAATGAGCAGTTCTTC
CDR3aa: CASSVATMNNEQFF

abundance: NA
j_gene: TRBJ2-2
v_gene: TRBV19
d_gene: NA
CDR3nt: TGTGCCAGTAGTATAGGGACAGCTTCGAACACCGGGGAGCTGTTTTTT
CDR3aa: CASSIGTASNTGELFF

abundance: NA
j_gene: TRBJ1-1
v_gene: TRBV28
d_gene: TRBD1
CDR3nt: TGTGCCAGCACCCCTAGGGGGCGCGGAACTGAAGCTTTCTTT
CDR3aa: CASTPRGRGTEAFF

abundance: few
j_gene: TRBJ1-1
v_gene: TRBV2
d_gene: TRBD1
CDR3nt: TGTGCCAGCAAATGGACAGGCACTGAAGCTTTCTTT
CDR3aa: CASKWTGTEAFF

abundance: NA
j_gene: TRBJ2-3
v_gene: TRBV2
d_gene: NA
CDR3nt: TGTGCCAGCACTACAGGGCTTGCAGATACGCAGTATTTT
CDR3aa: CASTTGLADTQYF

abundance: few
j_gene: TRBJ1-2
v_gene: TRBV6-6
d_gene: NA
CDR3nt: TGTGCCAGCAGCCTGGAGGACTTGGGAGGCTACACCTTC
CDR3aa: CASSLEDLGGYTF

abundance: few
j_gene: TRBJ1-1
v_gene: TRBV2
d_gene: NA
CDR3nt: TGTGCCAGCAGTGTAGGGGGGGCGATGGGAGTCACTGAAGCTTTCTTT
CDR3aa: CASSVGGAMGVTEAFF

abundance: NA
j_gene: TRBJ1-6
v_gene: TRBV30
d_gene: NA
CDR3nt: TGTGCCTGGGACAGGAGCTCCTATAATTCACCCCTCCACTTT
CDR3aa: CAWDRSSYNSPLHF

abundance: NA
j_gene: TRBJ2-7
v_gene: TRBV12-5
d_gene: NA
CDR3nt: TGTGCTAGTGGTTCGGGGCAGGGGTTATTCCCATACGAGCAGTACTTC
CDR3aa: CASGSGQGLFPYEQYF

abundance: few
j_gene: TRBJ1-4
v_gene: TRBV19
d_gene: NA
CDR3nt: TGTGCCAGTAGCCTCGGGTGGGGTGATGAAAAACTGTTTTTT
CDR3aa: CASSLGWGDEKLFF

abundance: NA
j_gene: TRBJ2-2
v_gene: TRBV18
d_gene: NA
CDR3nt: TGTGCCAGCTCACCCTCGACAGTGAACACCGGGGAGCTGTTTTTT
CDR3aa: CASSPSTVNTGELFF

abundance: NA
j_gene: TRBJ2-2
v_gene: TRBV4-1
d_gene: NA
CDR3nt: TGCGCCAGCAGCCAACCTCTCAACAGACAGGGAGGCGGGGAGCTGTTTTTT
CDR3aa: CASSQPLNRQGGGELFF

abundance: NA
j_gene: TRBJ1-3
v_gene: TRBV4-2
d_gene: NA
CDR3nt: TGTGCCAGCAGCCCCGGTAGGGCTGGAAACACCATATATTTT
CDR3aa: CASSPGRAGNTIYF

abundance: NA
j_gene: TRBJ2-7
v_gene: TRBV28
d_gene: NA
CDR3nt: TGTGCCAGCAGTTTCATCTGGGGGCAGGGGGGCGAGCAGTACTTC
CDR3aa: CASSFIWGQGGEQYF

abundance: NA
j_gene: TRBJ2-7
v_gene: TRBV30
d_gene: NA
CDR3nt: TGTGCCTGGAGTCCTATGATGGGCAGCTCCTACGAGCAGTACTTC
CDR3aa: CAWSPMMGSSYEQYF

abundance: NA
j_gene: TRBJ1-2
v_gene: TRBV7-2
d_gene: TRBD1
CDR3nt: TGTGCCAGCAGCTACGTGACAGGGTCCAATGGCTACACCTTC
CDR3aa: CASSYVTGSNGYTF

abundance: NA
j_gene: TRBJ2-2
v_gene: TRBV11-2
d_gene: NA
CDR3nt: TGTGCCAGCAGCTTTACGGGGGGCCCTACCCCGAACACCGGGGAGCTGTTTTTT
CDR3aa: CASSFTGGPTPNTGELFF

abundance: NA
j_gene: TRBJ1-3
v_gene: TRBV6-5
d_gene: NA
CDR3nt: TGTGCCAGCAGTTACCAGGGGACTGGAAACACCATATATTTT
CDR3aa: CASSYQGTGNTIYF

abundance: NA
j_gene: TRBJ2-5
v_gene: TRBV9
d_gene: TRBD2
CDR3nt: TGTGCCAGCTGCCCGACTAGCGGGGGAGAGACCCAGTACTTC
CDR3aa: CASCPTSGGETQYF

abundance: NA
j_gene: TRBJ2-7
v_gene: TRBV27
d_gene: NA
CDR3nt: TGTGCCAGCAGCAAGAGCCCGTCCCTCCTGGCCTTCTACGAGCAGTACTTC
CDR3aa: CASSKSPSLLAFYEQYF

abundance: NA
j_gene: TRBJ1-6
v_gene: TRBV2
d_gene: NA
CDR3nt: TGTGCCAGCAGTGCGGGCAGGGAGAATTCACCCCTCCACTTT
CDR3aa: CASSAGRENSPLHF

abundance: NA
j_gene: TRBJ2-3
v_gene: TRBV11-2
d_gene: NA
CDR3nt: TGTGCCAGCAGCCATAGACAGGGCACAGATACGCAGTATTTT
CDR3aa: CASSHRQGTDTQYF

abundance: NA
j_gene: TRBJ2-3
v_gene: TRBV5-6
d_gene: TRBD2
CDR3nt: TGTGCCAGCAGCCCGAAAGGACTAGCGGGGGGTCTAGGATCGTCGTATTTT
CDR3aa: CASSPKGLAGGLGSSYF

abundance: few
j_gene: TRBJ1-4
v_gene: TRBV5-4
d_gene: NA
CDR3nt: TGTGCCACCCAGCCTGCAACTAATGAAAAACTGTTTTTT
CDR3aa: CATQPATNEKLFF

abundance: NA
j_gene: TRBJ1-6
v_gene: TRBV7-6
d_gene: NA
CDR3nt: TGTGCCAGCAGCTTATCCGGGGATAATTCACCCCTCCACTTT
CDR3aa: CASSLSGDNSPLHF

abundance: NA
j_gene: TRBJ2-3
v_gene: TRBV19
d_gene: NA
CDR3nt: TGTGCCAGTAGTACCCCTAGTGGGACCCTCACAGATACGCAGTATTTT
CDR3aa: CASSTPSGTLTDTQYF

abundance: NA
j_gene: TRBJ1-5
v_gene: TRBV4-2
d_gene: NA
CDR3nt: TGTGCCAGCAGCCAAGGGGAGAATCAGCCCCAGCATTTT
CDR3aa: CASSQGENQPQHF

abundance: NA
j_gene: TRBJ1-4
v_gene: TRBV5-6
d_gene: NA
CDR3nt: TGTGCCAGCAGCTTGGGCCGGGGCCCGGGTCAGGAAAAACTGTTTTTT
CDR3aa: CASSLGRGPGQEKLFF

abundance: NA
j_gene: TRBJ1-4
v_gene: TRBV5-4
d_gene: NA
CDR3nt: TGTGCCAGCAGCCAGGGTGGGGGTCGCGCGTTAGTAGTCGGGAAAAAACTGTTTTTT
CDR3aa: CASSQGGGRALVVGKKLFF

abundance: NA
j_gene: TRBJ2-2
v_gene: TRBV5-4
d_gene: TRBD1
CDR3nt: TGTGCCAGCAGCTTGGGACAGGGGAGTACCGGGGAGCTGTTTTTT
CDR3aa: CASSLGQGSTGELFF

abundance: NA
j_gene: TRBJ2-7
v_gene: TRBV6-1
d_gene: TRBD1
CDR3nt: TGTGCCAGCATTTCGGACAGGCACTCCTACGAGCAGTACTTC
CDR3aa: CASISDRHSYEQYF

abundance: few
j_gene: TRBJ1-1
v_gene: TRBV19
d_gene: NA
CDR3nt: TGTGCCAGTAGTATACAGGGGAGCACTGAAGCTTTCTTT
CDR3aa: CASSIQGSTEAFF

abundance: NA
j_gene: TRBJ2-7
v_gene: TRBV10-3
d_gene: TRBD1
CDR3nt: TGTGCCAGCCGAGAGGGACAGGGCTACGAGCAGTACTTC
CDR3aa: CASREGQGYEQYF

abundance: NA
j_gene: TRBJ1-1
v_gene: TRBV18
d_gene: NA
CDR3nt: TGTGCCAGCTCCCGGGAACAGGGCGGATCTGAAGCTTTCTTT
CDR3aa: CASSREQGGSEAFF